This entry lists 5 T cell receptor beta chains sequenced from one sample in a study of T cells after yellow fever vaccination. TCRdb reprocessed the 5' RACE reads with MiXCR, giving one entry per CDR3 protein. This sample has some 300,000 distinct CDR3 sequences, with about 7.8% found just once. Source: PBMCs, taken roughly 45 days after the first yellow fever vaccination. The receptors derive from a man aged 18 to 29 who received the YFV17D yellow fever vaccine.

The genes are TRBV7-2 and TRBJ2-4; TRBD1 agrees at 7 bases. Germline CDR1 SGHTA, CDR2 FQGNSA. Trimming removed 2 bases from V and 6 bases from J; junction bases left unmatched: 7. The CDR3 runs 15 residues. CDR3 bases: TGTGCCAGCAGCTTAACCCGACAGGGCCTAAACATTCAGTACTTC. Encoded protein: CASSLTRQGLNIQYF. Variable domain in full (rest from reference TRBV7-2 and TRBJ2-4): GAGVSQSPSNKVTEKGKDVELRCDPISGHTALYWYRQSLGQGLEFLIYFQGNSAPDKSGLPSDRFSAERTGGSVSTLTIQRTQQEDSAVYLCASSLTRQGLNIQYFGAGTRLSVL.

Remarks on this clonotype: A much larger clone sits a single nucleotide away, making a read error possible. The chain has TRBV29-1 and TRBJ1-4; 9 bases are a match to TRBD1. The J segment lost 10 bases and the V segment lost 4 bases, leaving 4 bases of the junction unmatched. Germline CDR1 reads SQVTM; CDR2 reads ANQGSEA. This CDR3 has 12 residues. This chain's CDR3 is CSVGQGGGKLFF. The DNA of the CDR3 is TGCAGCGTTGGACAGGGGGGAGGAAAACTGTTTTTT. The whole variable domain, remainder taken from reference TRBV29-1 and TRBJ1-4, is SAVISQKPSRDICQRGTSLTIQCQVDSQVTMMFWYRQQPGQSLTLIATANQGSEATYESGFVIDKFPISRPNLTFSTLTVSNMSPEDSSIYLCSVGQGGGKLFFGSGTQLSVL.

The chain recombines TRBV10-3 with TRBJ2-3; 11 nucleotides match TRBD2. This CDR3 is 16 amino acids long. V gave up 4 bases and J gave up 2 bases; unmatched junction bases: 5. Germline CDR1 ENHRY, CDR2 SYGVKD. The CDR3 region is CAISGLAGGYTDTQYF. In DNA, the CDR3 is TGTGCCATCAGTGGGTTAGCGGGGGGGTACACAGATACGCAGTATTTT.

This chain connects TRBV14 to TRBJ2-7; possible D gene TRBD2, 5 bases. Germline values: CDR1 SGHDN, CDR2 FVKESK. V lost 4 bases to trimming and J lost 0 bases, with 13 bases between them. The CDR3 runs 15 residues. The CDR3 protein is CASSLGKAGSYEQYF. In DNA form, the CDR3 reads TGTGCCAGCAGCCTCGGGAAGGCCGGCTCCTACGAGCAGTACTTC.

The sample holds a few counts of this clonotype. This chain uses TRBV6-1 with TRBJ2-5, with TRBD1 matching over 7 bases. CDR1 is MNHNS, CDR2 SASEGT, per germline. The CDR3 runs to 17 residues. V was clipped by 5 bases and J by 2 bases; unmatched bases: 14. The CDR3 nucleotides are TGTGCCAGCAGTCCTCCCCGACAGGGCCCTAGGCAAGAGACCCAGTACTTC. This translates into CASSPPRQGPRQETQYF.